The 14 T cell receptor beta chains below all came from one sample that was sequenced in a study of shared clonotypes between healthy human individuals. Data came from immunoSEQ multiplex PCR; TCRdb stores just in-frame clones and leaves some out. The sample yields about 580,000 clones, about 98% seen once. CD8 cells regarded as naive lacked CD45RO, were positively chosen for CCR7, and omitted terminally differentiated effector memory CD45RA+ cells. Sequencing was performed on naive CD8+ T cells sorted from blood. These receptors were collected from a young man in good health.

This clone was seen once. The chain carries TRBV9 and TRBJ2-1; 12 bases map to TRBD2. The CDR3 length is 15 residues. The germline V gene has CDR1 SGDLS and CDR2 YYNGEE. With 3 bases clipped from V and 5 bases from J, the junction kept 3 bases outside the gene matches. This CDR3 reads CASSASGRVNNEQFF. DNA for the CDR3: TGTGCCAGCAGCGCTAGCGGGAGGGTTAACAATGAGCAGTTCTTC.

The rearrangement links TRBV4-1 to TRBJ1-2; D is possibly TRBD1 (6 bases). From germline, CDR1 is MGHRA and CDR2 YSYEKL. Trimming stripped 1 base from V and 8 bases from J, with 17 bases between. The CDR3 has 15 residues. Here the CDR3 reads CASSQVGAGAGGYTF. For the CDR3, the DNA is TGCGCCAGCAGCCAAGTTGGGGCGGGGGCTGGGGGCTACACCTTC.

This clone showed up just once. This chain connects TRBV5-1 to TRBJ2-5; D call uncertain. Germline-derived CDR1 and CDR2 are SGHRS and YFSETQ. This CDR3 has 14 amino acids. V gave up 4 bases and J gave up 5 bases, with 15 bases separating them. The CDR3 region is CASSLFHPGETQYF. The CDR3, as DNA: TGCGCCAGCAGCCTCTTTCACCCAGGCGAGACCCAGTACTTC.

This clone was recorded at least ten times. The J gene is TRBJ2-5, the V gene TRBV6-6; TRBD1 matches 8 bases. Germline trimming cut 2 bases from V and 4 bases from J; bases unmatched to any gene: 6. CDR1 and CDR2 from the germline V gene are MNHNY and SVGAGI (reference sequence). The CDR3 consists of 15 residues. CDR3 loop: CASSYPGQVIETQYF. CDR3 DNA: TGTGCCAGCAGTTACCCGGGACAGGTCATAGAGACCCAGTACTTC.

The chain has TRBV10-2 and TRBJ1-1; a possible D gene is TRBD1 (6 bases). Germline V gene data show CDR1 as WSHSY and CDR2 as SAAADI. The CDR3 contains 14 residues. The V gene lost 6 bases and the J gene lost 0 bases, with 11 bases spanning the gap. CDR3 in DNA: TGCGCCAGCAGGGGTGCAGGGGTGAACACTGAAGCTTTCTTT. Its translation: CASRGAGVNTEAFF.

Note on this clone: Other DNA sequences in this sample translate to the same CDR3. This chain links TRBV7-9 with TRBJ2-7; D is unresolved. Trimming left V 4 bases short and J 1 base short, with 11 bases between. The CDR3 runs to 14 residues. Germline-derived CDR1 and CDR2 are SEHNR and FQNEAQ (reference sequence). The CDR3 region has the DNA TGTGCCAGCAGCTACACCGGCGGATCCTACGAGCAGTACTTC. As protein: CASSYTGGSYEQYF.

This sequence joins TRBV19 and TRBJ2-5, with 7 bases that match TRBD1. CDR1 is LNHDA and CDR2 is SQIVND in the germline V gene (reference sequence). The CDR3 has 17 amino acids. Unmatched junction bases numbered 12, after V lost 5 bases and J lost 0 bases. The CDR3 spells CASSGNRDREYQETQYF. As DNA, the CDR3 is TGTGCCAGTAGTGGAAACCGGGACAGAGAATACCAAGAGACCCAGTACTTC.

The chain couples TRBV4-3 to TRBJ1-1, with D unclear. The CDR3 is made up of 13 amino acids. Between the trimmed V and J ends, which lost 1 base and 1 base, there was a span of 4 bases. The germline gives CDR1 LGHNA, CDR2 YSLEER. The CDR3, as DNA: TGCGCCAGCAGCCAAGGGGCGAACACTGAAGCTTTCTTT. This encodes CASSQGANTEAFF.

The gene calls are TRBV11-2 and TRBJ2-1; TRBD2 matches at 14 bases. The V gene end was trimmed by 3 bases and the J gene end by 9 bases; junction bases not matched to a gene: 4. Germline CDR1 and CDR2: SGHAT and FQNNGV. The CDR3 sequence is 15 residues long. The CDR3 DNA is TGTGCCAGCAGCTTCGGGACTAGCGGGAGAGTTGAGCAGTTCTTC. Translating it yields CASSFGTSGRVEQFF.

J is TRBJ2-5 and V is TRBV2; D is perhaps TRBD1 (5 bases). CDR3 length: 14 residues. Per the germline V gene, CDR1 is SNHLY and CDR2 is FYNNEI. V shed 3 bases and J shed 2 bases, with 10 bases lying between them. CDR3 loop: CASSDWGQQETQYF. The CDR3 DNA is TGTGCCAGCAGTGATTGGGGCCAGCAAGAGACCCAGTACTTC.

This chain links TRBV14 with TRBJ1-1; unclear D gene. The CDR3 contains 11 residues. Germline CDR1 is SGHDN and CDR2 is FVKESK. Trimming cost V 3 bases and J 8 bases, with 7 bases left between them. The chain's CDR3 is CASSQGLEAFF. In nucleotides, the CDR3 is TGTGCCAGCAGCCAGGGCCTAGAAGCTTTCTTT.

The V gene is TRBV27, the J gene TRBJ2-1; D is perhaps TRBD1 (6 bases). Trimming took off 3 bases at V and 7 bases at J, with 25 bases between the two ends. CDR3 length: 18 amino acids. Per germline, CDR1 MNHEY and CDR2 SMNVEV (reference sequence). CDR3 protein: CASSFTHLGGQGRNEQFF. Here the CDR3 DNA reads TGTGCCAGCAGTTTTACACACCTTGGTGGCCAGGGGCGAAATGAGCAGTTCTTC.

The rearrangement uses TRBV27 and TRBJ2-1; the match to TRBD2 covers 12 bases. The CDR3 is 16 residues long. Germline V lookup: CDR1 MNHEY, CDR2 SMNVEV (reference sequence). Trimming took 4 bases from V and 10 from J; bases not matched to a gene: 11. CDR3 DNA sequence: TGTGCCAGCAGTTCCCGACTAGCGGGAGCGCCAGGCGAGCAGTTCTTC. As protein: CASSSRLAGAPGEQFF.

The chain combines TRBV4-1 with TRBJ2-7, with D maybe TRBD2 (5 bases). The V end was cut by 1 base, the J end by 7 bases, with 17 bases between. Germline CDR1 MGHRA, CDR2 YSYEKL. The CDR3 is 15 residues long. The CDR3 sequence is CASSQVIGESREQYF. The CDR3, as DNA: TGCGCCAGCAGCCAAGTTATCGGGGAGTCAAGGGAGCAGTACTTC.